Shown below are 10 T cell receptor beta chains from a single sample sequenced in a study of metastatic and nonmetastatic thyroid tumors. TCRdb re-analyzed the PCR reads through MiXCR. The sample contains over 10,000 clones, around a third of which appear only once. Among the patients, none had received any treatment before thyroid surgery. The sample taken for sequencing was tumor tissue. The receptors were sampled from a male donor with papillary thyroid cancer or a benign thyroid nodule (not recorded which). Some clones in this sample may be carry-over from other donors' samples.

The CDR3 here is CASSQGVREQYF. DNA of the CDR3: TGTGCCAGCAGTCAAGGGGTCCGCGAGCAGTACTTC. This chain joins TRBV28 and TRBJ2-7; a possible D gene is TRBD1 (5 bases). V gave up 5 bases and J gave up 6 bases, with 11 bases separating them. Germline V lookup: CDR1 MDHEN, CDR2 SYDVKM. The CDR3 is made up of 12 amino acids. The variable domain in full, with the rest retrieved from reference TRBV28 and TRBJ2-7, is DVKVTQSSRYLVKRTGEKVFLECVQDMDHENMFWYRQDPGLGLRLIYFSYDVKMKEKGDIPEGYSVSREKKERFSLILESASTNQTSMYLCASSQGVREQYFGPGTRLTVT.

As to this clone: This is likely a read error, given that the CDR3 carries no conserved phenylalanine or tryptophan at its end. The limits of the CDR3 on the DNA are not certain, so only TCRdb's listed CDR3 is given. The CDR3 reads CATEETTGYGYTC. This chain connects TRBV28 to TRBJ1-2; the listed D gene, TRBD1, was not tested against the DNA. The CDR3 is 13 amino acids long, termini counted. Germline V gene data show CDR1 as MDHEN and CDR2 as SYDVKM.

Details on this clone: Lacking the conserved final phenylalanine or tryptophan, this CDR3 likely reflects a read error. This chain links TRBV19 with TRBJ2-5; D is uncertain. Judging by the DNA end, TRBJ2-1 fits better; the J call may be wrong. CDR3 length equals 12 residues. Germline V gene sequence: CDR1 LNHDA, CDR2 SQIVND (reference sequence). CDR3 bases: TGTGCCAGTAGTATAGCTGGAGCGACCCAGTTCTAC. Residues: CASSIAGATQFY.

This chain links TRBV20-1 with TRBJ2-1; 8 nucleotides match TRBD1. Germline values: CDR1 DFQATT, CDR2 SNEGSKA (reference sequence). Trimming took 4 bases from V and 9 from J; bases not matched to a gene: 11. This CDR3 has 14 amino acids. For the CDR3, the DNA is TGCAGTGCTAAGGACAGGGAGCCATGGACTGAGCAGTTCTTC. Amino acid sequence: CSAKDREPWTEQFF.

This clone was recorded a few times. The rearrangement joins TRBV6-1 to TRBJ1-5, with D perhaps matching TRBD1 (6 bases). There are 13 residues in the CDR3. Between the trimmed V and J ends, which lost 5 bases and 10 bases, there was a span of 15 bases. Germline lookup yields CDR1 MNHNS and CDR2 SASEGT. The CDR3 region is CASSRSQGHPQHF. The CDR3 DNA follows: TGTGCCAGCAGTCGTTCCCAGGGACATCCCCAGCATTTT.

This clone appeared many times. The junction differs from germline at one of its ends, possibly a read error. Here the CDR3 DNA reads TGCAGTGCTAGAGATGCCCCCAGGACAGGGGGTCAGCCTCAGCATTTT. Protein sequence: CSARDAPRTGGQPQHF. The chain is built from TRBV20-1 and TRBJ1-5; TRBD1 matches at 10 bases. Germline CDR1 reads DFQATT; CDR2 reads SNEGSKA (reference sequence). The length of the CDR3 is 16 residues.

V is TRBV5-8 and J is TRBJ1-2, with D unresolved. Germline V gene sequence: CDR1 SGHTS, CDR2 YDEGEE. V lost 7 bases, J lost 5 bases, and 12 bases lay in between. The CDR3 loop spans 12 amino acids. CDR3 region: CASEPLSYGYTF. In nucleotides, the CDR3 is TGTGCCAGCGAACCCCTTTCATATGGCTACACCTTC.

This clone was seen a few times. This chain links TRBV6-1 with TRBJ2-3; 8 bases match TRBD2. V shed 1 base and J 7 bases; nucleotides not matched to a gene: 7. The CDR3 length is 15 residues. Germline lookup yields CDR1 MNHNS and CDR2 SASEGT. In DNA, the CDR3 is TGTGCCAGCAGTGAAGTAGGGACTAGGCTACATACGCAGTATTTT. The encoded protein is CASSEVGTRLHTQYF.

This clone was picked up many times. The rearrangement joins TRBV6-4 to TRBJ2-3; a weak D match, TRBD1 (5 bases). The CDR3 is made up of 13 amino acids. The V end lost 6 bases, the J end lost 5 bases, and 12 bases lay between the germline ends. Germline V gene lookup returns CDR1 MRHNA and CDR2 SNTAGT. The CDR3 DNA follows: TGTGCCAGCAGCCTAAGTAGGGGAGATACGCAGTATTTT. Translation gives CASSLSRGDTQYF.

As for this clone: Just one base apart from a much larger clone, this may be a read error. V and J are TRBV7-6 and TRBJ1-4; tentative D call: TRBD1 (6 bases). CDR3 size: 12 residues. Germline CDR1 SGHVS, CDR2 FNYEAQ. This CDR3 reads CASGWTEEKLCF. The DNA for the CDR3 is TGTGCCAGCGGCTGGACAGAAGAAAAACTGTGTTTT.